The rows below give T cell receptor beta chains drawn from one sample of a study of blood T cells in healthy people across ages. One entry per CDR3 protein results from TCRdb running MiXCR on the 5' RACE reads. Found here are just over 800,000 distinct CDR3 sequences, around 62% of them singletons; the top ten hold around a quarter. Input material: blood. These receptors all come from a young man in good health. Both conserved end residues are part of each CDR3. D genes are given only for firm matches. The size of a clone is reported for some rows only, either as once, few or many, or as a class for expanded clones.

v_gene,abundance,d_gene,j_gene,CDR3aa,CDR3nt
TRBV5-1,few,.,TRBJ2-5,CASSLTWGETQYF,TGCGCCAGCAGCTTGACGTGGGGCGAGACCCAGTACTTC
TRBV4-2,few,.,TRBJ1-5,CASSQPGQDQPQHF,TGTGCCAGCAGCCAGCCGGGACAAGATCAGCCCCAGCATTTT
TRBV6-6,.,TRBD1,TRBJ1-1,CASRTGDGAFF,TGTGCCAGCAGAACAGGGGACGGAGCTTTCTTT
TRBV4-3,.,.,TRBJ2-7,CASSQGRGSSYEQYF,TGCGCCAGCAGCCAAGGTAGGGGAAGTTCCTACGAGCAGTACTTC
TRBV7-3,few,.,TRBJ2-7,CASSLIAGRDPYEQYF,TGTGCCAGCAGCTTGATTGCAGGACGAGACCCTTACGAGCAGTACTTC
TRBV28,.,.,TRBJ2-1,CASRAPGAGTYNEQFF,TGTGCCAGCAGAGCCCCCGGGGCGGGGACCTACAATGAGCAGTTCTTC
TRBV4-3,.,TRBD2,TRBJ2-3,CASSQEVGSGPPDTQYF,TGCGCCAGCAGCCAAGAAGTTGGTAGCGGGCCCCCAGATACGCAGTATTTT
TRBV7-2,few,.,TRBJ2-3,CASSLGPGADTQYF,TGTGCCAGCAGCTTGGGTCCCGGAGCAGATACGCAGTATTTT
TRBV2,.,.,TRBJ1-2,CASLDRGANYGYTF,TGTGCCAGCTTAGATAGGGGGGCGAACTATGGCTACACCTTC
TRBV2,.,.,TRBJ2-1,CASTTGTLDEQFF,TGTGCCAGCACTACAGGGACCCTCGATGAGCAGTTCTTC
TRBV27,few,TRBD2,TRBJ2-1,CASRRGGEQFF,TGTGCCAGCCGACGGGGGGGCGAGCAGTTCTTC
TRBV4-3,.,TRBD2,TRBJ2-1,CASSPSGGPREQFF,TGCGCCAGCAGCCCTAGCGGGGGGCCGCGGGAGCAGTTCTTC
TRBV2,.,.,TRBJ2-1,CASNFQIAYNEQFF,TGTGCCAGCAATTTCCAGATCGCCTACAATGAGCAGTTCTTC
TRBV28,.,.,TRBJ2-3,CASSFSYSDTQYF,TGTGCCAGCAGTTTCTCGTATTCAGATACGCAGTATTTT
TRBV6-5,.,.,TRBJ1-2,CASRRGGIYGYTF,TGTGCCAGCAGAAGAGGGGGTATCTATGGCTACACCTTC
TRBV7-3,.,TRBD1,TRBJ1-1,CASSRTGFAEAFF,TGTGCCAGCAGCCGGACAGGTTTCGCTGAAGCTTTCTTT
TRBV27,few,TRBD1,TRBJ1-5,CSSGTGVVQPQHF,TGTTCGTCCGGGACAGGGGTGGTTCAGCCCCAGCATTTT
TRBV12-3/TRBV12-4,.,TRBD2,TRBJ2-5,CASSFYGLAGRQETQYF,TGTGCCAGCAGTTTCTACGGACTAGCGGGGAGACAAGAGACCCAGTACTTC
TRBV27,.,.,TRBJ2-1,CASSLGGKGNEQFF,TGTGCCAGCAGTTTAGGGGGTAAGGGCAATGAGCAGTTCTTC
TRBV7-2,.,.,TRBJ2-4,CASSPNGLAKNIQYF,TGTGCCAGCAGCCCTAACGGGTTAGCCAAAAACATTCAGTACTTC
TRBV6-6,.,.,TRBJ1-4,CASSYGEKLFF,TGTGCCAGCAGTTACGGGGAAAAACTGTTTTTT
TRBV29-1,.,.,TRBJ1-2,CSVEQTSPNYGYTF,TGCAGCGTTGAGCAGACCTCCCCTAACTATGGCTACACCTTC
TRBV16,.,.,TRBJ1-2,CASSQLDLYTF,TGTGCCAGCAGCCAACTTGACCTATACACCTTC
TRBV21-1,.,.,TRBJ2-1,CASSKGVPKSYNEQFF,TGTGCCAGCAGCAAAGGGGTACCGAAGTCTTACAATGAGCAGTTCTTC